These T cell receptor beta chains were read from a single sample in a study of T cells in Graves' hyperthyroidism and ophthalmopathy. MiXCR, applied by TCRdb to the multiplex PCR reads, yields one record per CDR3 protein. The sample has roughly 400,000 distinct CDR3 sequences; around 14% are singletons. What was sequenced was blood. The origin of the receptors is a woman aged 18 to 35 with Graves' hyperthyroidism that later progressed to Graves' ophthalmopathy. CDR3s include the opening cysteine and the closing phenylalanine or tryptophan. A D gene is named only where the DNA matches it firmly. The size of a clone is reported for some rows only, either as once, few or many, or as a class for expanded clones.

D	V	size	J	DNA	CDR3
.	TRBV10-3	many	TRBJ2-5	TGTGCCATCAGTGACGGGGACGTCCAAGAGACCCAGTACTTC	CAISDGDVQETQYF
.	TRBV11-2	.	TRBJ1-4	TGTGCCAGCAGCACTGGGAGGGGACGTGAAAAACTGTTTTTT	CASSTGRGREKLFF
TRBD2	TRBV7-2	few	TRBJ2-5	TGTGCCAGCAGTGTAGCGGGAGGGCCGCAAGAGACCCAGTACTTC	CASSVAGGPQETQYF
.	TRBV28	many	TRBJ2-5	TGTGCCAGCAGCTCCCCAGGATTGGGGCAAGAGACCCAGTACTTC	CASSSPGLGQETQYF
.	TRBV27	few	TRBJ1-2	TGTGCCAGCACCACTAGGGGCGGGGGCCTTGGCTACACCTTC	CASTTRGGGLGYTF
.	TRBV12-3/TRBV12-4	.	TRBJ2-1	TGTGCCAGCAGTCTGCCCCCCCCGCACTCCTACGAGCAGTTCTTC	CASSLPPPHSYEQFF
.	TRBV19	few	TRBJ2-1	TGTGCCAGTAGTATACAGGGGTACAATGAGCAGTTCTTC	CASSIQGYNEQFF
TRBD1	TRBV27	many	TRBJ1-5	TGTGCCAGCAGTTTATCGGTGACAGGGGATCAGCCCCAGCATTTT	CASSLSVTGDQPQHF
TRBD2	TRBV7-3	once	TRBJ2-2	TGTGCCAGCAGGAACACCGGGACTAGCGGCGGGGAGCTGTTTTTT	CASRNTGTSGGELFF
TRBD1	TRBV27	many	TRBJ1-2	TGTGCCAGCAGCCCTAGGGGGACAGGGGGCGCAGGGCACTATGGCTACACCTTC	CASSPRGTGGAGHYGYTF
.	TRBV28	many	TRBJ1-2	TGTGCCAGCAGCCCGACCGACCCCTACTATGGCTACACCTTC	CASSPTDPYYGYTF
.	TRBV5-1	many	TRBJ1-2	TGCGCCAGTACTGGTGGTTTTGGCTACACCTTC	CASTGGFGYTF
TRBD1	TRBV7-6	.	TRBJ2-7	TGTGCCAGCAGCTTAAGAGCCGGGACAGGGAGCTCCTACGAGCAGTACTTC	CASSLRAGTGSSYEQYF
.	TRBV27	many	TRBJ1-2	TGTGCCAGCAGTGGAACTGGTGGAGGCTACACCTTC	CASSGTGGGYTF
.	TRBV6-1	.	TRBJ1-1	TGTGCCAGCTCTGTCAGGGAATACACTGAAGCTTTCTTT	CASSVREYTEAFF
TRBD1	TRBV27	.	TRBJ2-7	TGTGCCAGCAGTTTCCTGGGACAGGGGGAAGGGATGCAGTACTTC	CASSFLGQGEGMQYF
.	TRBV20-1	many	TRBJ2-7	TGCAGTGCTACTTGGGACTTGCCTTACGAGCAGTACTTC	CSATWDLPYEQYF
.	TRBV12-3/TRBV12-4	.	TRBJ2-7	TGTGCCAGCAGCCCTACCCTAGAAAGCTACGAGCAGTACTTC	CASSPTLESYEQYF
.	TRBV15	.	TRBJ2-7	TGTGCCACCAGCAGAGGACAGCGGTACGAGCAGTACTTC	CATSRGQRYEQYF
.	TRBV11-2	many	TRBJ1-6	TGTGCCAGCAGCCCCCGGGACGAGCGAAGACCCCTCCACTTT	CASSPRDERRPLHF
.	TRBV20-1	many	TRBJ2-2	TGCAGTGCTAGCGAGCATGCGAACACCGGGGAGCTGTTTTTT	CSASEHANTGELFF
.	TRBV28	.	TRBJ1-4	TGTGCCAGCAGTGGAAGGTGGGGTATGGGGGAAAAACTGTTTTTT	CASSGRWGMGEKLFF
TRBD1	TRBV4-1	.	TRBJ2-7	TGCGCCAGCAGCCAAGGCCGGGACAGGGGGTACGAGCAGTACTTC	CASSQGRDRGYEQYF
.	TRBV28	many	TRBJ2-3	TGTGCCAGCAGTCCCTCGATGTTAGGGGCAACAGATACGCAGTATTTT	CASSPSMLGATDTQYF
.	TRBV5-1	many	TRBJ2-3	TGCGCCAGCAGCTTGGACCCTCTTGAAGATACGCAGTATTTT	CASSLDPLEDTQYF
.	TRBV27	many	TRBJ1-5	TGTGCCAGCAGTCCCTGGGGGGGTGGGGGAAATCAGCCCCAGCATTTT	CASSPWGGGGNQPQHF
.	TRBV9	few	TRBJ1-3	TGTGCCAGCAGCGTTGGAGGGAGTACTGGAAACACCATATATTTT	CASSVGGSTGNTIYF
TRBD2	TRBV6-5	.	TRBJ2-7	TGTGCCAGCAGTTACTCGGCGGCTAGCGGGGTCTACGAGCAGTACTTC	CASSYSAASGVYEQYF
TRBD1	TRBV19	many	TRBJ1-5	TGTGCCAGTAGTTCATCAGGGGGGTCCTATAGCAATCAGCCCCAGCATTTT	CASSSSGGSYSNQPQHF
.	TRBV27	.	TRBJ1-2	TGTGCCAGCAGGCCAGATGCTAACTATGGCTACACCTTC	CASRPDANYGYTF
TRBD1	TRBV6-1	many	TRBJ1-2	TGTGCCAGCAGTACCGGGACAGGGGCCTATGGCTACACCTTC	CASSTGTGAYGYTF
TRBD1	TRBV11-3	many	TRBJ2-1	TGTGCCAGCAGCCGCGAAAGGCAGGGGGCGGATTCCTACAATGAGCAGTTCTTC	CASSRERQGADSYNEQFF
TRBD1	TRBV20-1	few	TRBJ2-5	TGCAGTGCTAGAGGGCATCGCGGATACCTTCCAGGGGGCGTGGAGACCCAGTACTTC	CSARGHRGYLPGGVETQYF
.	TRBV9	few	TRBJ1-2	TGTGCCAGCAGCGTCGCCGGGACGCCCCGGAATGGCTACACCTTC	CASSVAGTPRNGYTF
.	TRBV28	many	TRBJ1-4	TGTGCCAGCAGTAACAGGGTCCGGGATGAAAAACTGTTTTTT	CASSNRVRDEKLFF
.	TRBV7-9	.	TRBJ2-1	TGTGCCAGCAGATGGTTAGCGTCGGACAATGAGCAGTTCTTC	CASRWLASDNEQFF
TRBD1	TRBV28	.	TRBJ2-4	TGTGCCAGCAGTTCAGACAGGGGGGACATTCAGTACTTC	CASSSDRGDIQYF
TRBD1	TRBV19	.	TRBJ2-2	TGTGCCAGTAAGCCCGGCAGGGACAGGGGGTCCACCGGGGAGCTGTTTTTT	CASKPGRDRGSTGELFF
TRBD2	TRBV11-2	many	TRBJ2-7	TGTGCCAGCAGCTCAAGAATCGGCGCGGGAGGCGAGCAGTACTTC	CASSSRIGAGGEQYF
.	TRBV28	many	TRBJ1-1	TGTGCCAGCAGCCCCCGAACAGGGCGTGATAACACTGAAGCTTTCTTT	CASSPRTGRDNTEAFF
.	TRBV3-1	.	TRBJ1-1	TGTGCCAGCAGCCAGGAGGGAAGGAACACTGAAGCTTTCTTT	CASSQEGRNTEAFF
TRBD1	TRBV11-2	many	TRBJ2-1	TGTGCCAGCAGCCAAGTACAGGGGGCCTCCTACAATGAGCAGTTCTTC	CASSQVQGASYNEQFF
TRBD2	TRBV7-8	many	TRBJ2-3	TGTGCCAGCAGCTTAGCTCTAAGCGGGAGCAGCACAGATACGCAGTATTTT	CASSLALSGSSTDTQYF
.	TRBV3-1	many	TRBJ1-6	TGTGCCAGCAGCCAAGGGGCCGACGGTTCACCCCTCCACTTT	CASSQGADGSPLHF
.	TRBV30	.	TRBJ1-5	TGTGCCTGGAGTGCACAGGGCGGGCAGCCCCAGCATTTT	CAWSAQGGQPQHF
.	TRBV18	.	TRBJ2-7	TGTGCCAGCATCCCGGGGACTGTACCCTCCTACGAGCAGTACTTC	CASIPGTVPSYEQYF
TRBD1	TRBV19	.	TRBJ2-5	TGTGCCAGTAGTCTCGTAGGGACAGGGAAAGAGACCCAGTACTTC	CASSLVGTGKETQYF